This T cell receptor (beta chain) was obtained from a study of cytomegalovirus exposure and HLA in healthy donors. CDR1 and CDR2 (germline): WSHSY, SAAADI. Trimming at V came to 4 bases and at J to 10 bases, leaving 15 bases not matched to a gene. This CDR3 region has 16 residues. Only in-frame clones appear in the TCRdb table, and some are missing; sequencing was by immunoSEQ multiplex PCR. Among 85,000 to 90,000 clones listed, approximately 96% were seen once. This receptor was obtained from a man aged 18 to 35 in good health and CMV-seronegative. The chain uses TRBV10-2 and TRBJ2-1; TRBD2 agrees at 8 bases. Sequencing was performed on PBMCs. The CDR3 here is CASSATRGTSFWEQFF. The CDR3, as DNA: TGCGCCAGCAGTGCGACGAGGGGGACTAGTTTTTGGGAGCAGTTCTTC.